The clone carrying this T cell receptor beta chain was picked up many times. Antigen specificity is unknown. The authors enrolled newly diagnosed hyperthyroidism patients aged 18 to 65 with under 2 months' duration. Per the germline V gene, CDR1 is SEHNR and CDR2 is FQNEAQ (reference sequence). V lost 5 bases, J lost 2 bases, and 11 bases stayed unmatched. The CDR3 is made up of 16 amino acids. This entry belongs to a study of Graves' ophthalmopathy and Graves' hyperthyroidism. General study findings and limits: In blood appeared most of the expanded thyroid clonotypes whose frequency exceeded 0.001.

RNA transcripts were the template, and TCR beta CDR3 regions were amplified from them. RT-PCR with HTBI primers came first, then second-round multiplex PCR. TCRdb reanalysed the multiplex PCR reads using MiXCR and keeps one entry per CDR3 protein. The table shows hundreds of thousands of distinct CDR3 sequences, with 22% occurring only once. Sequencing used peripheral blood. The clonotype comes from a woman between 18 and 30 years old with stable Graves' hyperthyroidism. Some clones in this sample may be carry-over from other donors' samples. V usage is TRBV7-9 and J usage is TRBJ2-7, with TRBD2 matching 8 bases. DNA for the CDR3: TGTGCCAGCAGCGTTTCCGGGACTAGAAGGACCTACGAGCAGTACTTC. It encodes CASSVSGTRRTYEQYF.